Below are 22 T cell receptor beta chains sequenced from a single sample in a study of blood T cell repertoires in COVID-19. The assay was immunoSEQ multiplex PCR, and TCRdb's table has in-frame clones only and misses some. The sample shows about 210,000 clones, approximately 78% of them seen only once. Sequenced material: peripheral blood. These receptors all come from a woman in her 40s with acute or convalescent COVID-19.

The rearrangement links TRBV4-1 to TRBJ1-1; 10 nucleotides match TRBD1. The germline V gene encodes CDR1 MGHRA and CDR2 YSYEKL. The CDR3 runs to 17 residues. The J segment lost 5 bases and the V segment lost 4 bases, leaving 13 bases of the junction unmatched. As DNA, the CDR3 is TGCGCCAGCAGCCGGGGGACGACAGGGGGCGGGAGAACTGAAGCTTTCTTT. The encoded protein is CASSRGTTGGGRTEAFF.

This clone has just a few counts. The chain carries TRBV4-1 and TRBJ2-7; TRBD1 matches 7 bases. The CDR3 runs to 14 residues. The ends lost 1 base at V and 2 bases at J; junction bases unmatched: 2. Germline V CDR1 and CDR2: MGHRA, YSYEKL. The DNA for the CDR3 is TGCGCCAGCAGCCAAGGACAGGGCACCTACGAGCAGTACTTC. Amino acid sequence: CASSQGQGTYEQYF.

The CDR3 here is CASREEQGRGSPLHF. The DNA for the CDR3 is TGTGCCAGCAGGGAAGAACAGGGACGGGGTTCACCCCTCCACTTT. The genes are TRBV6-4 and TRBJ1-6, with D perhaps TRBD1 (6 bases). From germline, CDR1 is MRHNA and CDR2 SNTAGT. CDR3 length: 15 residues. V lost 6 bases and J lost 9, with 18 bases in between.

The genes are TRBV20-1 and TRBJ1-1, with a possible D match to TRBD1 (6 bases). Looked up from germline, CDR1 is DFQATT and CDR2 is SNEGSKA (reference sequence). Trimming stripped 3 bases from V and 0 bases from J, with 17 bases between. This CDR3 comprises 16 residues. The CDR3, as DNA: TGCAGTGCTAGTCAGTGGGGGCAGGGATTGAACACTGAAGCTTTCTTT. This gives the protein CSASQWGQGLNTEAFF.

V and J are TRBV7-9 and TRBJ1-3, with 10 positions matching TRBD1. V lost 8 bases and J lost 5; bases outside the gene matches: 9. Germline V gene sequence: CDR1 SEHNR, CDR2 FQNEAQ (reference sequence). CDR3 length equals 15 residues. Here the CDR3 reads CASEAGTGERNTIYF. The CDR3 DNA reads as TGTGCCAGCGAGGCCGGGACAGGGGAAAGAAACACCATATATTTT.

This clone has only one observation. This chain joins TRBV19 and TRBJ2-3, with D possibly matching TRBD2 (6 bases). CDR3 length equals 16 residues. The V end lost 2 bases, the J end lost 1 base, and 13 bases lay between the germline ends. Germline V gene lookup returns CDR1 LNHDA and CDR2 SQIVND (reference sequence). The CDR3 spells CASSIPGGSGTDTQYF. In nucleotides, the CDR3 is TGTGCCAGTAGTATACCCGGGGGTAGCGGCACAGATACGCAGTATTTT.

This clone appeared a few times. The V and J genes are TRBV27 and TRBJ2-7; 8 positions match TRBD1. Trimming took 7 bases from V and 7 from J; bases not matched to a gene: 6. The CDR3 has 12 residues. Germline V gene lookup returns CDR1 MNHEY and CDR2 SMNVEV (reference sequence). CDR3 in amino acids: CASMHRGFEQYF. CDR3 sequence (DNA): TGTGCCAGCATGCACAGGGGGTTTGAGCAGTACTTC.

V usage is TRBV12-3 or TRBV12-4 and J usage is TRBJ2-1; D perhaps matches TRBD2 (5 bases). The V gene lost 4 bases and the J gene lost 9 bases, with 13 bases spanning the gap. The CDR3 loop spans 13 amino acids. This CDR3 reads CASSSILGGEQFF. The CDR3 DNA sequence: TGTGCCAGCAGTTCAATACTAGGCGGTGAGCAGTTCTTC.

This clone was detected many times. This rearrangement joins TRBV5-1 to TRBJ2-7; 10 bases map to TRBD1. CDR1 is SGHRS and CDR2 is YFSETQ in the germline V gene. V trimming: 4 bases; J trimming: 3 bases; junction bases outside the gene matches: 10. The CDR3 loop spans 16 amino acids. The CDR3 region is CASSLGQGVRDYEQYF. The DNA for the CDR3 is TGCGCCAGCAGCCTAGGACAGGGGGTTAGGGACTACGAGCAGTACTTC.

This chain connects TRBV20-1 to TRBJ1-4; 8 bases map to TRBD1. V trimming: 3 bases; J trimming: 5 bases; junction bases outside the gene matches: 11. Germline V lookup: CDR1 DFQATT, CDR2 SNEGSKA (reference sequence). The CDR3 sequence is 16 residues long. CDR3 DNA sequence: TGCAGTGCTAGTGACGGACAGGGTAGTTACAATGAAAAACTGTTTTTT. Protein: CSASDGQGSYNEKLFF.

V is TRBV4-1 and J is TRBJ1-6, with a possible D match to TRBD1 (6 bases). The germline V gene encodes CDR1 MGHRA and CDR2 YSYEKL. This CDR3 region has 16 residues. Trimming cost V 7 bases and J 5 bases, with 18 bases left between them. CDR3 nucleotides: TGCGCCAGCAACCTTGTCCCACAGGGACATAATTCACCCCTCCACTTT. Translating gives CASNLVPQGHNSPLHF.

The V and J genes are TRBV6-5 and TRBJ1-1; 7 bases match TRBD1. V was pared by 6 bases and J by 7 bases, with 5 bases of the junction left unmatched. Germline loops: CDR1 MNHEY, CDR2 SVGAGI. The CDR3 extends over 12 amino acids. The DNA for the CDR3 is TGTGCCAGCAGACCCGACAGGGTTGAAGCTTTCTTT. Encoded protein: CASRPDRVEAFF.

A few counts support this clone. The rearrangement uses TRBV2 and TRBJ2-3; the D is unclear. The CDR3 has 14 residues. The ends were cut back, 8 bases at V and 2 bases at J, with 14 bases in the middle. The germline V gene has CDR1 SNHLY and CDR2 FYNNEI. The CDR3 region is CASAPDESTDTQYF. DNA of the CDR3: TGTGCCAGCGCCCCCGATGAGTCCACAGATACGCAGTATTTT. The full variable domain, its missing parts supplied by reference TRBV2 and TRBJ2-3, is EPEVTQTPSHQVTQMGQEVILRCVPISNHLYFYWYRQILGQKVEFLVSFYNNEISEKSEIFDDQFSVERPDGSNFTLKIRSTKLEDSAMYFCASAPDESTDTQYFGPGTRLTVL.

V usage is TRBV7-2 and J usage is TRBJ2-7; TRBD2 matches 9 bases. Germline assignment: CDR1 SGHTA and CDR2 FQGNSA. This CDR3 spans 13 amino acids. The trim removed 5 bases at V and 10 bases at J, leaving 9 bases unmatched. In DNA, the CDR3 is TGTGCCAGCAGCGTGGGACTAGCAAAACTTCAGTACTTC. Protein product: CASSVGLAKLQYF.

The chain joins TRBV19 to TRBJ2-1, with D tentatively TRBD2 (6 bases). Per germline, CDR1 LNHDA and CDR2 SQIVND (reference sequence). Trimming pared 5 bases from V and 4 bases from J, leaving 27 bases between. CDR3 length equals 19 residues. CDR3 in DNA: TGTGCCAGTAGTCCGAGCCCCCGGGCCGGGACTCGTACGTACAATGAGCAGTTCTTC. Translating it yields CASSPSPRAGTRTYNEQFF. Using reference TRBV19 and TRBJ2-1 for the parts outside the CDR3, the full variable domain is DGGITQSPKYLFRKEGQNVTLSCEQNLNHDAMYWYRQDPGQGLRLIYYSQIVNDFQKGDIAEGYSVSREKKESFPLTVTSAQKNPTAFYLCASSPSPRAGTRTYNEQFFGPGTRLTVL.

In its sample, this clone was seen once. This chain connects TRBV20-1 to TRBJ1-2; 8 positions agree with TRBD1. Germline CDR1 and CDR2: DFQATT and SNEGSKA (reference sequence). CDR3 size: 11 residues. V gave up 6 bases and J gave up 8 bases; unmatched junction bases: 5. This CDR3 reads CSAPRGRGYTF. CDR3 in DNA: TGCAGTGCCCCCAGGGGGCGCGGCTACACCTTC.

In nucleotides, the CDR3 is TGTGCCAGCTCACCCTTCGGGGTTAACTATGGCTACACCTTC. Its protein product is CASSPFGVNYGYTF. The V and J genes are TRBV18 and TRBJ1-2; no clear D gene. This CDR3 spans 14 amino acids. V lost 3 bases, J lost 1 base, and 9 bases lay in between. Germline V CDR1 and CDR2: KGHSH, LQKENI.

The chain is built from TRBV6-2 or TRBV6-3 and TRBJ1-1; 7 nucleotides match TRBD1. Germline V lookup: CDR1 MNHEY, CDR2 SVGEGT. V dropped 2 bases and J dropped 1; count of bases not matched to a gene: 4. The CDR3 has 15 amino acids. CDR3: CASSYMAGGNTEAFF. CDR3 coding DNA: TGTGCCAGCAGTTACATGGCAGGGGGGAACACTGAAGCTTTCTTT.

In its sample, this clone was seen once. The chain links TRBV7-6 to TRBJ1-1; TRBD1 matches at 7 bases. CDR1 is SGHVS and CDR2 is FNYEAQ in the germline V gene. The trim removed 4 bases at V and 4 bases at J, leaving 18 bases unmatched. The CDR3 extends over 18 amino acids. In DNA, the CDR3 is TGTGCCAGCAGCTCCCTCCTTCCGGGACAGCCCCTAGGCACTGAAGCTTTCTTT. This codes for CASSSLLPGQPLGTEAFF.

V is TRBV5-1 and J is TRBJ2-3, with 8 bases aligning to TRBD2. Trimming cost V 2 bases and J 2 bases; bases outside gene matches: 4. This CDR3 has 15 residues. Germline-derived CDR1 and CDR2 are SGHRS and YFSETQ. CDR3 protein: CASSLIAGITDTQYF. In DNA, the CDR3 is TGCGCCAGCAGCTTAATAGCGGGGATCACAGATACGCAGTATTTT.

About this clone: Other nucleotide sequences from this sample produce the same CDR3. The CDR3 nucleotides read TGTGCCAGCAGCCTTTCCACAGATACGCAGTATTTT. This gives the protein CASSLSTDTQYF. This chain links TRBV12-3 or TRBV12-4 with TRBJ2-3; no firm D call. The CDR3 extends over 12 amino acids. V shed 6 bases and J shed 2 bases, with 6 bases lying between them.

The chain carries TRBV4-1 and TRBJ1-2; a possible D gene is TRBD1 (5 bases). V lost 2 bases and J lost 5, with 18 bases in between. Germline V gene lookup returns CDR1 MGHRA and CDR2 YSYEKL. The CDR3 runs to 16 residues. The DNA for the CDR3 is TGCGCCAGCAGCCAAAGTGACAGTTCCCTGGGGTATGGCTACACCTTC. This sequence encodes CASSQSDSSLGYGYTF.